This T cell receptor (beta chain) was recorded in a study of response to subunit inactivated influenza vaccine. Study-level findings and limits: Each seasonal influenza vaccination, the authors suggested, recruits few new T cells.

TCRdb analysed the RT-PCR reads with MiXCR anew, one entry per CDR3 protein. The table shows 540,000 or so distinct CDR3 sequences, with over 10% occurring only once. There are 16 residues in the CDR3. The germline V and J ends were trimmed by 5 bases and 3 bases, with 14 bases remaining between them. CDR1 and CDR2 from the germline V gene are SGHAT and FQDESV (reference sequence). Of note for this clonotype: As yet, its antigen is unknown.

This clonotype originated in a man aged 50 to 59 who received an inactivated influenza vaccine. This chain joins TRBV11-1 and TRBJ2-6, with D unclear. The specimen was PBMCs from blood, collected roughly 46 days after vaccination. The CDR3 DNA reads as TGTGCCAGCAGCCATCACGCGCCTCGTGGGGCCAACGTCCTGACTTTC. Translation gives CASSHHAPRGANVLTF.